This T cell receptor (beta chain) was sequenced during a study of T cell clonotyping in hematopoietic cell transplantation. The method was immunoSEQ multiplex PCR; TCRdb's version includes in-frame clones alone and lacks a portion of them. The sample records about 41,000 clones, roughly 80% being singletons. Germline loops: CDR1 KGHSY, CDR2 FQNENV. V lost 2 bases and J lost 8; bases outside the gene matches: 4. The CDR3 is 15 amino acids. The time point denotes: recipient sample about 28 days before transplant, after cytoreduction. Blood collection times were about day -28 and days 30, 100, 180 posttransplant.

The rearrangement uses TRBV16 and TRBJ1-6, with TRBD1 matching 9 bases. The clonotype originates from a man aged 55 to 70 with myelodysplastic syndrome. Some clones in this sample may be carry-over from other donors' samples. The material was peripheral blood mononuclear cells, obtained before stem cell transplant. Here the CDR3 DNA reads TGTGCCAGCAGCCAAATGGGGACAGGGCATTCACCCCTCCACTTT. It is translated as CASSQMGTGHSPLHF.